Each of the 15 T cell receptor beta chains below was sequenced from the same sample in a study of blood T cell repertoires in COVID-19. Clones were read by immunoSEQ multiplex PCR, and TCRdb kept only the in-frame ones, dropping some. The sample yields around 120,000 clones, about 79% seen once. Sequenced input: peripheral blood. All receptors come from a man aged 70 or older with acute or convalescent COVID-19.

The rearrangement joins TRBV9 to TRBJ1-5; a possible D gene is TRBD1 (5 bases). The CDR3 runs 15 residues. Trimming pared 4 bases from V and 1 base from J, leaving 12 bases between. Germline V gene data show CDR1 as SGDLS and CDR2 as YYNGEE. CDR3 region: CASSHGTESNQPQHF. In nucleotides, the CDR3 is TGTGCCAGCAGCCATGGGACTGAAAGCAATCAGCCCCAGCATTTT.

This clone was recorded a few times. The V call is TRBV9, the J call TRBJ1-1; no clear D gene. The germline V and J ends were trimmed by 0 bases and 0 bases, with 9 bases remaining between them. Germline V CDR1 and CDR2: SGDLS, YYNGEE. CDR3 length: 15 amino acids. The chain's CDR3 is CASSVANSMNTEAFF. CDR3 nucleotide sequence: TGTGCCAGCAGCGTAGCTAACTCAATGAACACTGAAGCTTTCTTT.

Written as DNA, the CDR3 is TGTGCCAGCAGCCCCGGGCGCAGAGGGAATTCACCCCTCCACTTT. This gives the protein CASSPGRRGNSPLHF. This chain connects TRBV7-2 to TRBJ1-6; D is uncertain. The CDR3 is 15 residues long. Germline CDR1 reads SGHTA; CDR2 reads FQGNSA. The V end lost 5 bases, the J end lost 7 bases, and 15 bases lay between the germline ends. Complete variable domain (other parts from reference TRBV7-2 and TRBJ1-6): GAGVSQSPSNKVTEKGKDVELRCDPISGHTALYWYRQSLGQGLEFLIYFQGNSAPDKSGLPSDRFSAERTGGSVSTLTIQRTQQEDSAVYLCASSPGRRGNSPLHFGNGTRLTVT.

CDR3 in amino acids: CASSPHRSSYNSPLHF. In DNA, the CDR3 is TGTGCCAGCAGCCCACACAGGAGCTCCTATAATTCACCCCTCCACTTT. The V call is TRBV5-6, the J call TRBJ1-6; the D gene is possibly TRBD1 (5 bases). Trimming cost V 4 bases and J 0 bases, with 11 bases left between them. The CDR3 consists of 16 residues. Per germline, CDR1 SGHDT and CDR2 YYEEEE.

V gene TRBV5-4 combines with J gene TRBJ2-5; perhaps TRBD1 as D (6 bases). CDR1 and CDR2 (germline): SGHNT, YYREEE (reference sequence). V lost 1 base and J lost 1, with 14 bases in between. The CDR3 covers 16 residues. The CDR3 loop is CASSLSGRTAQETQYF. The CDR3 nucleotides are TGTGCCAGCAGCTTGTCGGGCAGGACAGCCCAAGAGACCCAGTACTTC. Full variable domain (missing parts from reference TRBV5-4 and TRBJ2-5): ETGVTQSPTHLIKTRGQQVTLRCSSQSGHNTVSWYQQALGQGPQFIFQYYREEENGRGNFPPRFSGLQFPNYSSELNVNALELDDSALYLCASSLSGRTAQETQYFGPGTRLLVL.

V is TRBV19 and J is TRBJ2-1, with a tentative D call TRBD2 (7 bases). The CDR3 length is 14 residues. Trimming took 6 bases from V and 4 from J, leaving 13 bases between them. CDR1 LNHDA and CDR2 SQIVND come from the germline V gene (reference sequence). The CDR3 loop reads CASRGGRGYNEQFF. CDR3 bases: TGTGCCAGTAGGGGAGGGAGGGGGTACAATGAGCAGTTCTTC.

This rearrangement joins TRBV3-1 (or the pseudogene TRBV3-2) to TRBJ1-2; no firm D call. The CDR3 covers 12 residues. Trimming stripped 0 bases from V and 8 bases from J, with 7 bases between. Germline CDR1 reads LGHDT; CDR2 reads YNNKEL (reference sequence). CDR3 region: CASSQDTRGYTF. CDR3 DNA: TGTGCCAGCAGCCAAGATACTAGGGGCTACACCTTC.

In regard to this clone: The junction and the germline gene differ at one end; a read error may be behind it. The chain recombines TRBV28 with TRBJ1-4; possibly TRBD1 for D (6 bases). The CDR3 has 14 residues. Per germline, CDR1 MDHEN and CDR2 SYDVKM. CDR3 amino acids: CASSLRGTSEKLFF. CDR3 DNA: TGTGCCAGCAGTTTGAGGGGGACTAGTGAAAAACTGTTTTTT.

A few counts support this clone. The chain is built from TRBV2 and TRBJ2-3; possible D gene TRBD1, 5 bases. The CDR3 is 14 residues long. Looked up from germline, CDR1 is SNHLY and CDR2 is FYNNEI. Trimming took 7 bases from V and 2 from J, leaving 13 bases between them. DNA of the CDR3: TGTGCCAGCACTTCGCAGGGCTACACAGATACGCAGTATTTT. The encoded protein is CASTSQGYTDTQYF.

CDR3: CASSLARGDEAFF. The CDR3 region has the DNA TGTGCCAGCAGCTTGGCCAGGGGGGATGAAGCTTTCTTT. The rearrangement joins TRBV5-6 to TRBJ1-1; TRBD1 agrees at 7 bases. V was pared by 0 bases and J by 7 bases, with 3 bases of the junction left unmatched. The CDR3 runs to 13 residues. The germline CDR1 and CDR2 sequences are SGHDT and YYEEEE. Looking up the rest from reference TRBV5-6 and TRBJ1-1 gives the full variable domain: DAGVTQSPTHLIKTRGQQVTLRCSPKSGHDTVSWYQQALGQGPQFIFQYYEEEERQRGNFPDRFSGHQFPNYSSELNVNALLLGDSALYLCASSLARGDEAFFGQGTRLTVV.

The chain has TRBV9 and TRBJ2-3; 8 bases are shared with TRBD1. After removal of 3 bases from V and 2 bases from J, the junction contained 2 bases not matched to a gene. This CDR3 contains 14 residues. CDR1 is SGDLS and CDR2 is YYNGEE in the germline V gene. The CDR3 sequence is CASSGQGSTDTQYF. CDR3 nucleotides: TGTGCCAGCAGCGGACAGGGGTCCACAGATACGCAGTATTTT.

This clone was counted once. Here the CDR3 reads CASSLARQPQHF. The CDR3 coding sequence is TGTGCCAGCAGTTTGGCTCGTCAGCCCCAGCATTTT. The V gene is TRBV12-3 or TRBV12-4, the J gene TRBJ1-5; unclear D gene. The CDR3 spans 12 residues. The V gene lost 3 bases and the J gene lost 6 bases, with 6 bases spanning the gap.

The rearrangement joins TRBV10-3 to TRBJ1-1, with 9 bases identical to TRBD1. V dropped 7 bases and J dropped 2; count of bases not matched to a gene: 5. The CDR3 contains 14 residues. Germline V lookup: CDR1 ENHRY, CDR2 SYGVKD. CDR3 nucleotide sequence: TGTGCCATCAAAGGGGACAGGGCTAACACTGAAGCTTTCTTT. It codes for CAIKGDRANTEAFF.

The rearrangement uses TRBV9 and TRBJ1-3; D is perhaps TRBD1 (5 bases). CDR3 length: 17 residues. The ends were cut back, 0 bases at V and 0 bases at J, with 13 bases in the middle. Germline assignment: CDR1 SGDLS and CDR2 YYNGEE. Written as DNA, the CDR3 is TGTGCCAGCAGCGTAGCTATCGGCAGGGTCTCTGGAAACACCATATATTTT. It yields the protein CASSVAIGRVSGNTIYF.

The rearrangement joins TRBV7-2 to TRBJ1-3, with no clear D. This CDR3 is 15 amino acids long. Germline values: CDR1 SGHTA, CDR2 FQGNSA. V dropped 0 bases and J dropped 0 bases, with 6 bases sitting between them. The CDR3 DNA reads TGTGCCAGCAGCTTAGCGGGCCTCTCTGGAAACACCATATATTTT. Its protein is CASSLAGLSGNTIYF.